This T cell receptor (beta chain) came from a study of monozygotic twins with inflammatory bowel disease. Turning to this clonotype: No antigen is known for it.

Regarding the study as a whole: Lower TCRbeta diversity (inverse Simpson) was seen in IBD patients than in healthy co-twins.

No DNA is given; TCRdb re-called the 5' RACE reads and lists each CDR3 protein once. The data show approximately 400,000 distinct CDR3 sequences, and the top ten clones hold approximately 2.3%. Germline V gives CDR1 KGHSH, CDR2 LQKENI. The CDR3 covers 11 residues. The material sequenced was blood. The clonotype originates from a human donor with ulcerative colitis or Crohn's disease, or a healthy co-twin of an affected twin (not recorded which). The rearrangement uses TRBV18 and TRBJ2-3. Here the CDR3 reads CASSTTDTQYF.